The present entry profiles one T cell receptor (beta chain) with its context. This record belongs to a study of blood T cell repertoires in COVID-19. Across the whole study: The United States, Italy and Spain provided the acute and convalescent COVID-19 samples.

The CDR3 runs 17 residues. V dropped 8 bases and J dropped 0; count of bases not matched to a gene: 12. Germline V gives CDR1 MNHEY, CDR2 SMNVEV (reference sequence). Study processing details: How many nucleated cells were present was estimated from reference gene primer amplification. Assay: immunoSEQ multiplex PCR; the TCRdb copy retains only in-frame clones and omits some. Clonal size and the V and J genes are those of that table, whereas D and trimming came from the DNA. The data show about 220,000 clones, 80% seen once. Sequenced material: peripheral blood. This chain joins TRBV27 and TRBJ2-2; 7 bases align to TRBD1. This clonotype was sampled from a human donor in a cohort sampled during active COVID-19. DNA for the CDR3: TGTGCCAGCGTTAGGAAGGCCGGGACAGCGAACACCGGGGAGCTGTTTTTT. Protein product: CASVRKAGTANTGELFF.